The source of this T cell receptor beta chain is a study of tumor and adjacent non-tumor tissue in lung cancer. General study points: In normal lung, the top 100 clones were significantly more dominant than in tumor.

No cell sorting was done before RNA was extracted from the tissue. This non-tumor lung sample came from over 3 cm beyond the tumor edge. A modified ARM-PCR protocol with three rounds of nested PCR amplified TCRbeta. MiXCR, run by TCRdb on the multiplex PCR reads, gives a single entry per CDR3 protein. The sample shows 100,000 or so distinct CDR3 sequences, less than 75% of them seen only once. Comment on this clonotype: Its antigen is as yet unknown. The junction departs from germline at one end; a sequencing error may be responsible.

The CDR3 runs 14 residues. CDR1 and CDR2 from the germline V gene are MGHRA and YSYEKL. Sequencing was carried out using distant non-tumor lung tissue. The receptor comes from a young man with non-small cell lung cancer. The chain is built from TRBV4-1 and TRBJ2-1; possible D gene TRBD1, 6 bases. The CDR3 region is CASSPLQGYDEQFF. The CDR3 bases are TGCGCCAGCAGCCCCTTACAGGGATACGATGAGCAATTCTTC.